A selection of T cell receptor beta chains follows, all from one sample in a study of blood T cell repertoires in COVID-19. Libraries were prepared by immunoSEQ multiplex PCR; TCRdb keeps only in-frame clonotypes and omits some of them. The data contain 20,000 to 30,000 clones, 94% of them singletons. Sequenced sample: peripheral blood. The source is a woman in her 50s with active COVID-19. Each CDR3 is given with its conserved first and last residue. A D gene is named only where the DNA matches it firmly. Clone sizes are given selectively: once, few, many, or a class where the clone is expanded.

CDR3 protein,CDR3 DNA,J gene,D gene,clone size,V gene
CASSVGGRNTIYF,TGTGCCAGCAGTGTGGGGGGTAGAAACACCATATATTTT,TRBJ1-3,.,.,TRBV28
CASSPQGASDMMNTEAFF,TGTGCCAGCAGCCCACAGGGGGCGTCTGATATGATGAACACTGAAGCTTTCTTT,TRBJ1-1,TRBD1,.,TRBV11-2
CASSSPGFQETQYF,TGTGCCAGTTCGTCTCCGGGATTCCAAGAGACCCAGTACTTC,TRBJ2-5,.,.,TRBV28
CASSLIAGGQYEQYF,TGTGCCAGCAGCCTGATAGCGGGAGGGCAATACGAGCAGTACTTC,TRBJ2-7,TRBD2,.,TRBV3-1/TRBV3-2
CASSDTGGNYNEQFF,TGTGCCAGCAGTGATACCGGGGGGAACTACAATGAGCAGTTCTTC,TRBJ2-1,TRBD2,.,TRBV2
CASSSGSGESYTQYF,TGTGCCAGCAGCTCCGGCAGCGGGGAATCGTATACGCAGTATTTT,TRBJ2-3,TRBD2,.,TRBV7-3
CATSDFPGTGGNYGYTF,TGTGCCACCAGTGACTTTCCTGGGACAGGGGGCAACTATGGCTACACCTTC,TRBJ1-2,TRBD1,.,TRBV24-1
CAIGPQGGWEQYF,TGTGCCATCGGACCCCAGGGAGGATGGGAGCAGTACTTC,TRBJ2-7,.,once,TRBV10-3
CASSDTGETQYF,TGCGCCAGCAGCGACACAGGGGAGACCCAGTACTTC,TRBJ2-5,.,.,TRBV5-1
CASSEYRDYGYTF,TGTGCCAGCAGTGAATACAGGGACTATGGCTACACCTTC,TRBJ1-2,.,.,TRBV2
CASSTRGTANTGELFF,TGTGCCAGTAGTACACGCGGGACAGCAAACACCGGGGAGCTGTTTTTT,TRBJ2-2,.,.,TRBV19
CASSIESFANTGELFF,TGTGCCAGTAGTATAGAAAGCTTCGCGAACACCGGGGAGCTGTTTTTT,TRBJ2-2,.,.,TRBV19
CASSPPTPPDTQYF,TGTGCCAGCTCACCACCGACTCCCCCAGATACGCAGTATTTT,TRBJ2-3,.,.,TRBV18
CAISGGRSNQPQHF,TGTGCCATCAGCGGAGGGAGAAGCAATCAGCCCCAGCATTTT,TRBJ1-5,.,.,TRBV10-3
CATQWGVNTEAFF,TGTGCCACCCAGTGGGGGGTGAACACTGAAGCTTTCTTT,TRBJ1-1,.,.,TRBV19
CANRGAGDNEQFF,TGTGCCAACCGGGGGGCCGGAGACAATGAGCAGTTCTTC,TRBJ2-1,.,.,TRBV10-3
CASSFAGPGNTIYF,TGTGCCAGCAGTTTTGCGGGCCCTGGAAACACCATATATTTT,TRBJ1-3,.,.,TRBV28
CSCLLQGGGYGYTF,TGCAGCTGCTTACTACAGGGTGGTGGCTATGGCTACACCTTC,TRBJ1-2,.,.,TRBV29-1